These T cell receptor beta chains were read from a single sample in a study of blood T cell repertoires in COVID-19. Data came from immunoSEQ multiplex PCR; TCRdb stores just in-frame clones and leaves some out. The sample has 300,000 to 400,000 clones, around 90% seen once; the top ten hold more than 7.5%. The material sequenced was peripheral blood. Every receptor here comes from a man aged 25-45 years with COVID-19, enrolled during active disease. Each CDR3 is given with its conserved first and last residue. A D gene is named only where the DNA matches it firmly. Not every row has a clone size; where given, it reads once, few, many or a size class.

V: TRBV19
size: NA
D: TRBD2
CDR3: CASRLSGGAVETQYF

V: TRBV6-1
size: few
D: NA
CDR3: CASSEGGGFEAFF

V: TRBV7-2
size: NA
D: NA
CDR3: CASSLYPNTMNTEAFF

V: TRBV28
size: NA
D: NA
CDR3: CASSSWEGDEQFF

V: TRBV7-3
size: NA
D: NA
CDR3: CASSLSPDVNTEAFF

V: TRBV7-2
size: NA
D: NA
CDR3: CASSLALSSVPWETQYF

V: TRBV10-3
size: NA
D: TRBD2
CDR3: CAISPLTSGRGDEQFF

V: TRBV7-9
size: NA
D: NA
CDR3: CASSSPPGAIYEKLFF

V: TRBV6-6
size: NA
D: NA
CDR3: CASSTAYEQYF

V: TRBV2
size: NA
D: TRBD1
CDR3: CATRWDRLFAYEQYF

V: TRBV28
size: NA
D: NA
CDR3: CASSGGRNNEQFF

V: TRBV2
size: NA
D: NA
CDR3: CASSEPLGLDSEQFF

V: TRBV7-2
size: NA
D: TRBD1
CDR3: CASSLKGANTEAFF

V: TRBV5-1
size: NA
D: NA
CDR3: CASRLGFNTEAFF

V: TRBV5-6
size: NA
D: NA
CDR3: CASSRGQSYEQYF

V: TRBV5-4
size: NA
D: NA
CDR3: CASSPDRNYGYTF

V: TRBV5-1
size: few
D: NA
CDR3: CASSLQSGGTSPLHF

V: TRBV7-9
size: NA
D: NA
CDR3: CASSLYQGGVETQYF

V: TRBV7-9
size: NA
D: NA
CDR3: CASSLGQGWNYGYTF

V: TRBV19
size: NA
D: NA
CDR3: CASTPTDYHNEQFF

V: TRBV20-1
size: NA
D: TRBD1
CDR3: CSASTGGRIDGYTF

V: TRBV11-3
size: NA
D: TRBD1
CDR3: CASSTGGPRYEQYF

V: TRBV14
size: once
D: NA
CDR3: CASSRHADGAFF

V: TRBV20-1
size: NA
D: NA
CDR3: CSARGQPEAFF

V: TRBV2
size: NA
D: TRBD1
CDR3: CASSRTGVGFQPQHF

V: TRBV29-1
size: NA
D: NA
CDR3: CSGGLSPRNEQFF

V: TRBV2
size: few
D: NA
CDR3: CASSPSTRIGTLNEKLFF